In this sample, the clone carrying this T cell receptor (beta chain) turned up a few times. Its antigen is not known. TCRdb passed the 5' RACE reads through MiXCR, listing each CDR3 protein once. This sample has some 120,000 distinct CDR3 sequences, with approximately 17% found just once. These data originate in a study of T-cell memory formation after mild COVID-19. Study conclusions and caveats: In pre-infection memory, a portion of responding clones appeared, which suggested that cross-reactive memory joined. Clones that contracted from day 15 to 85 had balanced CD4/CD8; later expanders were CD4+ biased. Among contracting clones, CD4+ were mainly CM/EM and CD8+ enriched in EMRA.

Per the germline V gene, CDR1 is MNHEY and CDR2 is SVGEGT. This CDR3 region has 12 residues. V was trimmed by 6 bases and J by 14 bases, leaving 14 bases between them. Sequenced: PBMCs or a T cell subset sorted from them (not recorded which). This TCR derives from a man aged 18 to 29 who had mild COVID-19 (a few samples of this study predate the infection). Cell type and time point are not known. The gene calls are TRBV6-2 or TRBV6-3 and TRBJ1-6, with a weak D call TRBD1 (5 bases). Here the CDR3 reads CASSHARATLHF. DNA for the CDR3: TGTGCCAGCAGCCATGCCAGGGCTACCCTCCACTTT.